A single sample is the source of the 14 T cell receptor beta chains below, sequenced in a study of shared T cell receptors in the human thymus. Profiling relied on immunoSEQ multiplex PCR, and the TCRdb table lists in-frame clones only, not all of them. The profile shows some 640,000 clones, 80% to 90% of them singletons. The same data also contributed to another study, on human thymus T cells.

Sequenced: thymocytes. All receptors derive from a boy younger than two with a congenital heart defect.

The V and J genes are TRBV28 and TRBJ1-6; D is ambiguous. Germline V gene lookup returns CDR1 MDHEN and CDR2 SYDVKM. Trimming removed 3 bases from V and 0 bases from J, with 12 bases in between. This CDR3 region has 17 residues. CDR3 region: CASSFPFRSSYNSPLHF. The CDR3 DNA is TGTGCCAGCAGTTTCCCGTTTCGCAGCTCCTATAATTCACCCCTCCACTTT.

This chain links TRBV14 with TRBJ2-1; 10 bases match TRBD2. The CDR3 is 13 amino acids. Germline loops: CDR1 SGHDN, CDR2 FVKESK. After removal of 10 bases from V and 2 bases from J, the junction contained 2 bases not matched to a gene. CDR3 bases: TGTGCCAAAAGCGGGGGGGCCTACAATGAGCAGTTCTTC. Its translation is CAKSGGAYNEQFF.

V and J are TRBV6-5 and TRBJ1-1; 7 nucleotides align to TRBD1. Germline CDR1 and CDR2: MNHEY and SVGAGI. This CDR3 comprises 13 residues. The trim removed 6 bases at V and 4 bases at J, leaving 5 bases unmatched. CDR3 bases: TGTGCCAGCAGACCCGACAGGGTCACTGAAGCTTTCTTT. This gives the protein CASRPDRVTEAFF.

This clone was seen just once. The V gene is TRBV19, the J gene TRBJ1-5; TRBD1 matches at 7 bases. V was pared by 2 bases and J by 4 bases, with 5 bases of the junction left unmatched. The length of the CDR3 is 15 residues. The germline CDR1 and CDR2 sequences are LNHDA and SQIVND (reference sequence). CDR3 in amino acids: CASSILGQRNQPQHF. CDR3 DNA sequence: TGTGCCAGTAGTATACTGGGACAGCGGAATCAGCCCCAGCATTTT. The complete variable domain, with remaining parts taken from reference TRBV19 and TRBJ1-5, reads DGGITQSPKYLFRKEGQNVTLSCEQNLNHDAMYWYRQDPGQGLRLIYYSQIVNDFQKGDIAEGYSVSREKKESFPLTVTSAQKNPTAFYLCASSILGQRNQPQHFGDGTRLSIL.

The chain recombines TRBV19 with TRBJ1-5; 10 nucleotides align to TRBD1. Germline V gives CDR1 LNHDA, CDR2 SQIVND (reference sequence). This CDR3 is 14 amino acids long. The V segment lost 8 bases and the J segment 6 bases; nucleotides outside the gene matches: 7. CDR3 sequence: CASLSGTGVQPQHF. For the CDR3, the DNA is TGTGCCAGTCTCTCCGGGACAGGGGTTCAGCCCCAGCATTTT.

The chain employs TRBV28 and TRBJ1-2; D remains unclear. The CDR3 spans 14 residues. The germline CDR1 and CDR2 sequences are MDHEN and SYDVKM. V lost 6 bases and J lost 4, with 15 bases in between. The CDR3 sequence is CASSHDRHLYGYTF. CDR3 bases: TGTGCCAGCAGCCACGACCGACACCTCTATGGCTACACCTTC.

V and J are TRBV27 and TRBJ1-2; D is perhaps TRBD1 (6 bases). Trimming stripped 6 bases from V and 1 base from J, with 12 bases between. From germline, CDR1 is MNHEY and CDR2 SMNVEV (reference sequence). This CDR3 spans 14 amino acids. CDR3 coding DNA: TGTGCCAGCAGAGGACAGTTCCTTAACTATGGCTACACCTTC. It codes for CASRGQFLNYGYTF.

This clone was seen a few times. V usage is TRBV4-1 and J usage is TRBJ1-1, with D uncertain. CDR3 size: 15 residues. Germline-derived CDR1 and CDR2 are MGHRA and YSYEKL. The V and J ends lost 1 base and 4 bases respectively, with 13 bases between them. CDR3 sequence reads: CASSQVRSGSTEAFF. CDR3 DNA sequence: TGCGCCAGCAGCCAAGTCCGATCAGGTAGCACTGAAGCTTTCTTT.

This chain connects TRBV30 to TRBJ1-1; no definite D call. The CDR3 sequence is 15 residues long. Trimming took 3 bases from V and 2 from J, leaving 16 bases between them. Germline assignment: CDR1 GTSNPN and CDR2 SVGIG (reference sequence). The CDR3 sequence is CAWSGGWSLNTEAFF. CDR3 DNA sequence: TGTGCCTGGAGCGGTGGTTGGTCGTTAAACACTGAAGCTTTCTTT.

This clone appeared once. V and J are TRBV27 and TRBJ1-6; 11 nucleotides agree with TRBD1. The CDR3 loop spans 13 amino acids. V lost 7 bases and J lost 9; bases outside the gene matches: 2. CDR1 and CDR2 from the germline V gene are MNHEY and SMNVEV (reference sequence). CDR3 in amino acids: CASKGQGGSPLHF. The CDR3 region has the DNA TGTGCCAGCAAGGGACAGGGGGGTTCACCCCTCCACTTT.

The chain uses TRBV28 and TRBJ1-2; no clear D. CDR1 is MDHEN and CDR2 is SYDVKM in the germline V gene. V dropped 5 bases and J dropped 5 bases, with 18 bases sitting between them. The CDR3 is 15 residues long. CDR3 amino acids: CASSPPMVFEYGYTF. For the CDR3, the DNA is TGTGCCAGCAGTCCCCCGATGGTGTTTGAGTATGGCTACACCTTC.

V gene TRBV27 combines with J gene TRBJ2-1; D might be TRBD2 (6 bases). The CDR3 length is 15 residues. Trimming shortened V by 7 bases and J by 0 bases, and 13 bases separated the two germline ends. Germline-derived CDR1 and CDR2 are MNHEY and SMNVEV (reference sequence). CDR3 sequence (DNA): TGTGCCAGCATGGGCGTTAGCGGCTCCTACAATGAGCAGTTCTTC. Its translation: CASMGVSGSYNEQFF.

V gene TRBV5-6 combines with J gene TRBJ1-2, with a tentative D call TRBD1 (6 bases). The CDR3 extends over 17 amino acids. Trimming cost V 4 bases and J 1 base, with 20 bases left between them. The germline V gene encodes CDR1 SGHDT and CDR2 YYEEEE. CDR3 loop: CASSLPGHINHNYGYTF. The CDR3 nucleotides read TGTGCCAGCAGCCTACCGGGACACATAAACCATAACTATGGCTACACCTTC.

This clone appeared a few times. The chain's CDR3 is CASSEAGIKVPYGYTF. The CDR3 nucleotides are TGCGCCAGCAGCGAAGCCGGGATCAAGGTCCCATATGGCTACACCTTC. The chain uses TRBV5-1 and TRBJ1-2; no clear D. V was trimmed by 4 bases and J by 5 bases, leaving 21 bases between them. Per germline, CDR1 SGHRS and CDR2 YFSETQ. This CDR3 has 16 residues.